What follows is one T cell receptor beta chain and its context. Its antigen is undetermined. Mismatch with germline at one junction end may stem from a read error. The data were taken from a study of graft-versus-host responses after intestinal transplantation. Libraries were prepared by immunoSEQ multiplex PCR; TCRdb keeps only in-frame clonotypes and omits some of them. Of approximately 90,000 clones in the sample, about 93% were seen once. This material consisted of unstimulated CD8+ T cells sorted from spleen or lymph node cells, taken before intestinal transplant. This TCR derives from a human donor who received an intestinal transplant.

In DNA, the CDR3 is TGCGCCGGCAGCTTCACGGTGATGTTAACCACAGATACGCAGTATTTT. Translated, it gives CAGSFTVMLTTDTQYF. The chain has TRBV5-1 and TRBJ2-3; no clear D gene. Germline lookup yields CDR1 SGHRS and CDR2 YFSETQ. The length of the CDR3 is 16 residues. Drawing the rest from reference TRBV5-1 and TRBJ2-3, the complete variable domain is KAGVTQTPRYLIKTRGQQVTLSCSPISGHRSVSWYQQTPGQGLQFLFEYFSETQRNKGNFPGRFSGRQFSNSRSEMNVSTLELGDSALYLCAGSFTVMLTTDTQYFGPGTRLTVL.